The clone carrying this T cell receptor (beta chain) was detected only once. Pretreatment sampling and on-treatment sampling together yielded between 1 and 8 samples for each patient. Spiking of synthetic TCR analog templates was performed in each PCR. Some clones are missing from TCRdb's copy, which holds only in-frame ones; the method was immunoSEQ multiplex PCR. The sample yields approximately 52,000 clones, around 77% seen once. These data belong to a study of PD-L1 blockade in urothelial cancer. Germline V CDR1 and CDR2: SGHDT, YYEEEE. V lost 0 bases and J lost 4; bases outside the gene matches: 5. This CDR3 spans 16 amino acids.

This specimen was PBMCs, taken around atezolizumab (anti-PD-L1) treatment. This receptor was taken from a man aged 70 or older with urothelial cancer. This chain links TRBV5-6 with TRBJ1-1; 11 bases align to TRBD1. The CDR3 spells CASSLVSGQGATEAFF. As DNA, the CDR3 is TGTGCCAGCAGCTTGGTCAGCGGACAGGGGGCCACTGAAGCTTTCTTT. The entire variable domain, with the rest obtained from reference TRBV5-6 and TRBJ1-1, is as follows: DAGVTQSPTHLIKTRGQQVTLRCSPKSGHDTVSWYQQALGQGPQFIFQYYEEEERQRGNFPDRFSGHQFPNYSSELNVNALLLGDSALYLCASSLVSGQGATEAFFGQGTRLTVV.